This TCR beta chain is from a study of T cell repertoires in cytomegalovirus infection. Looking at the study overall: Peptides in the study included HLA-C-restricted and HLA-B-restricted CMV epitopes. TCR beta signatures that were public indicated CMV infection and matching HLA type.

This CDR3 spans 16 amino acids. CDR1 and CDR2 (germline): SGHTA, FQGNSA. V lost 1 base and J lost 3, with 15 bases in between. General study findings and limits: HLA-C-restricted CMV clonotypes gave the most frequent clonotype in two of eight donors.

From the reads, TCRdb called clonotypes with MiXCR, one entry per CDR3 protein. This sample has a few hundred thousand distinct CDR3 sequences, with approximately 40% found just once. For this clonotype: The antigen is not known.

This clonotype was obtained from a human donor in good health (CMV status not recorded). Some clones in this sample may be carry-over from other donors' samples. This chain joins TRBV7-2 and TRBJ1-2; D might be TRBD1 (6 bases). The specimen comprised cultured PBMCs, sampled from culture after CMV antigen stimulation. This chain's CDR3 is CASSLVGGPRDYGYTF. The DNA for the CDR3 is TGTGCCAGCAGCTTAGTAGGGGGGCCGAGGGACTATGGCTACACCTTC. Full variable domain (remainder filled in from reference TRBV7-2 and TRBJ1-2): GAGVSQSPSNKVTEKGKDVELRCDPISGHTALYWYRQSLGQGLEFLIYFQGNSAPDKSGLPSDRFSAERTGGSVSTLTIQRTQQEDSAVYLCASSLVGGPRDYGYTFGSGTRLTVV.